This T cell receptor beta chain was recorded in a study of T cells in localized non-small cell lung cancer. This CDR3 comprises 14 residues. Libraries were prepared by immunoSEQ multiplex PCR; TCRdb keeps only in-frame clonotypes and omits some of them. The sample yields some 50,000 clones, about 88% seen once. The chain is built from TRBV21-1 and TRBJ1-5. TRBV21-1 is an annotated pseudogene. This TCR was sampled from a female donor with stage II lung adenocarcinoma. Sequenced here: PBMCs, sampled before any cancer treatment. CDR3 residues: CASRSTHRGQPQHF. CDR3 sequence (DNA): TGTGCCAGCAGAAGTACCCATAGAGGTCAGCCCCAGCATTTT.